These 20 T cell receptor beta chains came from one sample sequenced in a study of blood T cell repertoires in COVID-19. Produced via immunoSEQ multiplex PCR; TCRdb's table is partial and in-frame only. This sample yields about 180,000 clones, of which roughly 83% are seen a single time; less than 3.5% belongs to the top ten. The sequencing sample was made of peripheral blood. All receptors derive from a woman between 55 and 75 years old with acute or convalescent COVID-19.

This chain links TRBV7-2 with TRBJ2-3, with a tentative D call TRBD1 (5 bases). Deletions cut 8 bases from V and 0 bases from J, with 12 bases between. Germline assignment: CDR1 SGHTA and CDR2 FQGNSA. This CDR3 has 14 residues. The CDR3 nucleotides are TGTGCCAGCGGACCCAGGGCCAGCACAGATACGCAGTATTTT. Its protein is CASGPRASTDTQYF. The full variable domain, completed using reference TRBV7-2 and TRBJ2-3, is GAGVSQSPSNKVTEKGKDVELRCDPISGHTALYWYRQSLGQGLEFLIYFQGNSAPDKSGLPSDRFSAERTGGSVSTLTIQRTQQEDSAVYLCASGPRASTDTQYFGPGTRLTVL.

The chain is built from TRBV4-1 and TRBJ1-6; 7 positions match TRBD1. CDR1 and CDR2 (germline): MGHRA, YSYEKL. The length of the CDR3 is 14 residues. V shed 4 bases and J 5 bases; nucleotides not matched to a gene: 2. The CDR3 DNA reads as TGCGCCAGCAGCCCCGGGACAGATAATTCACCCCTCCACTTT. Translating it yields CASSPGTDNSPLHF.

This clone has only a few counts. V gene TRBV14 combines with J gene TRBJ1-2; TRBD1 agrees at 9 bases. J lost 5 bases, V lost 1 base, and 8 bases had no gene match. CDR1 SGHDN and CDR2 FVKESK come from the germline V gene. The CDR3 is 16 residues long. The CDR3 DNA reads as TGTGCCAGCAGCCAAGTACTGGGGACAGGGAGTTATGGCTACACCTTC. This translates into CASSQVLGTGSYGYTF.

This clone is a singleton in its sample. CDR3 sequence reads: CASSVEGKGHQPQHF. DNA of the CDR3: TGTGCCAGCAGCGTAGAGGGAAAGGGGCATCAGCCCCAGCATTTT. The chain combines TRBV9 with TRBJ1-5; TRBD1 might be the D (5 bases). CDR1 SGDLS and CDR2 YYNGEE come from the germline V gene. Deletions cut 0 bases from V and 5 bases from J, with 12 bases between. There are 15 residues in the CDR3.

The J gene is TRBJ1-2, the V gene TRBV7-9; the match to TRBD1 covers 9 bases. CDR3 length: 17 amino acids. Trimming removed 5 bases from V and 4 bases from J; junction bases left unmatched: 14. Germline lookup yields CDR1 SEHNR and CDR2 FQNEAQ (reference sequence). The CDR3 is CASSPTRGTGMGYGYTF. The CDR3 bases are TGTGCCAGCAGCCCAACCAGGGGGACAGGGATGGGCTATGGCTACACCTTC. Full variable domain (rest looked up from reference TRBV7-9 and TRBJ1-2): DTGVSQNPRHKITKRGQNVTFRCDPISEHNRLYWYRQTLGQGPEFLTYFQNEAQLEKSRLLSDRFSAERPKGSFSTLEIQRTEQGDSAMYLCASSPTRGTGMGYGYTFGSGTRLTVV.

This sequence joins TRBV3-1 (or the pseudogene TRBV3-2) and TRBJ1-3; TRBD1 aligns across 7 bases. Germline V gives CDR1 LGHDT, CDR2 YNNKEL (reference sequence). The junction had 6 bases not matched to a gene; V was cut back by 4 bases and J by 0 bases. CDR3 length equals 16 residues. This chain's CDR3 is CASSRIGGRSGNTIYF. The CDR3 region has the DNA TGTGCCAGCAGCCGAATAGGGGGCCGCTCTGGAAACACCATATATTTT.

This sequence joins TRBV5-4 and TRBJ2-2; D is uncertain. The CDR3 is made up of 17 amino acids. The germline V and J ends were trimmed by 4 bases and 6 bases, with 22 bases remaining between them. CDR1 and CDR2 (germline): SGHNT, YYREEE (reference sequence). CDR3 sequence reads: CASSPPRGSVSSGELFF. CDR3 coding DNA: TGTGCCAGCAGCCCGCCCAGAGGTTCCGTCTCATCCGGGGAGCTGTTTTTT. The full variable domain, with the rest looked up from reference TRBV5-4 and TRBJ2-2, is ETGVTQSPTHLIKTRGQQVTLRCSSQSGHNTVSWYQQALGQGPQFIFQYYREEENGRGNFPPRFSGLQFPNYSSELNVNALELDDSALYLCASSPPRGSVSSGELFFGEGSRLTVL.

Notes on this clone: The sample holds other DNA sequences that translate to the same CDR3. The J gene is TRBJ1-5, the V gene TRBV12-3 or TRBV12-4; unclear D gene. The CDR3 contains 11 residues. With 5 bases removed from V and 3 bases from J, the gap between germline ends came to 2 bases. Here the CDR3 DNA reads TGTGCCAGCAGTCTCAATCAGCCCCAGCATTTT. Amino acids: CASSLNQPQHF.

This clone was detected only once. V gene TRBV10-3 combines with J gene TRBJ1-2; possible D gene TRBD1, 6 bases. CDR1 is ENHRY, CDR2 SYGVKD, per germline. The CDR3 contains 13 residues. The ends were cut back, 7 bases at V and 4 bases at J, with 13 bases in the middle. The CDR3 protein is CAITRGGLYGYTF. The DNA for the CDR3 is TGTGCCATCACCCGGGGGGGCCTCTATGGCTACACCTTC.

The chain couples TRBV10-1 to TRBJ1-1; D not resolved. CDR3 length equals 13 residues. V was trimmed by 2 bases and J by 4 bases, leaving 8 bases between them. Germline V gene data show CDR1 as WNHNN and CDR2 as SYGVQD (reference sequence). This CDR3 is CASSEGSGTEAFF. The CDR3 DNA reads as TGCGCCAGCAGTGAGGGCAGCGGCACTGAAGCTTTCTTT.

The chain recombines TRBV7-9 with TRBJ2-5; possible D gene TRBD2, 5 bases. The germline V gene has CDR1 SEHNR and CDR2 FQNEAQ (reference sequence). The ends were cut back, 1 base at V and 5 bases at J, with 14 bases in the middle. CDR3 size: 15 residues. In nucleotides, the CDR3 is TGTGCCAGCAGCTTAGAGGGAACTCCGGGGGAGACCCAGTACTTC. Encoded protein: CASSLEGTPGETQYF.

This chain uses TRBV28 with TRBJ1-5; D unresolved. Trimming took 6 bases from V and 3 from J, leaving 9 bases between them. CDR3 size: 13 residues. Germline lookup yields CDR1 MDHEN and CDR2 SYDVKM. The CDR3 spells CASSSLLNQPQHF. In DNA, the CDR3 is TGTGCCAGCAGCTCACTTCTCAATCAGCCCCAGCATTTT.

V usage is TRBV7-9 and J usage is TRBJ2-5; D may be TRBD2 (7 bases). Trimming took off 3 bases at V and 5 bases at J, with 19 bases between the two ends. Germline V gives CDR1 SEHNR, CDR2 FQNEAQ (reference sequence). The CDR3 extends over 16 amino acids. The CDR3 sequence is CASSFYGGRAKETQYF. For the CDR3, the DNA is TGTGCCAGCAGCTTCTACGGGGGGCGTGCCAAGGAGACCCAGTACTTC.

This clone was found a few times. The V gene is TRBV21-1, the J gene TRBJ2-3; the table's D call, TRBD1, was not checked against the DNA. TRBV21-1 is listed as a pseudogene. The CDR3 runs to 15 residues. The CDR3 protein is CASSLRDRRTDTQYF. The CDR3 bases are TGTGCCAGCAGCCTACGGGACAGGCGCACAGATACGCAGTATTTT.

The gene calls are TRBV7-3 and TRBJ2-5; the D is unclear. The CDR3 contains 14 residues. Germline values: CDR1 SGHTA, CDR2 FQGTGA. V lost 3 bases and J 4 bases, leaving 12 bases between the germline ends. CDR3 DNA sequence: TGTGCCAGCAGCTTTGCTGGCTCGGGAGAGACCCAGTACTTC. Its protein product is CASSFAGSGETQYF. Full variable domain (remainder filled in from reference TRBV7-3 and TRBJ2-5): GAGVSQTPSNKVTEKGKYVELRCDPISGHTALYWYRQSLGQGPEFLIYFQGTGAADDSGLPNDRFFAVRPEGSVSTLKIQRTERGDSAVYLCASSFAGSGETQYFGPGTRLLVL.

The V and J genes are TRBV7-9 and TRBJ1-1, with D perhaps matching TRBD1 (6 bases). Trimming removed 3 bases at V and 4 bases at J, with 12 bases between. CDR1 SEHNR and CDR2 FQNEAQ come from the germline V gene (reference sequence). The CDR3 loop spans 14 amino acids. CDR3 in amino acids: CASSFTGKSTEAFF. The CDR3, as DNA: TGTGCCAGCAGCTTTACAGGGAAGTCCACTGAAGCTTTCTTT.

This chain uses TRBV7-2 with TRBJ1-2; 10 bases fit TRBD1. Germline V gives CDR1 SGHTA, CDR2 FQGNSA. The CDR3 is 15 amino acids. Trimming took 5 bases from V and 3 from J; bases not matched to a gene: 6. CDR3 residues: CASSIRTGGDYGYTF. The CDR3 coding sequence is TGTGCCAGCAGCATCCGGACAGGGGGGGACTATGGCTACACCTTC. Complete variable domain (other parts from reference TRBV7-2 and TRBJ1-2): GAGVSQSPSNKVTEKGKDVELRCDPISGHTALYWYRQSLGQGLEFLIYFQGNSAPDKSGLPSDRFSAERTGGSVSTLTIQRTQQEDSAVYLCASSIRTGGDYGYTFGSGTRLTVV.

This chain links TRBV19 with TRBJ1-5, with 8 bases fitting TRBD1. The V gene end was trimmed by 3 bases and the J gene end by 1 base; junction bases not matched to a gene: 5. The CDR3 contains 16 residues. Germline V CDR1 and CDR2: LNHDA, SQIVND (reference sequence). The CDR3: CASSIRSGGSNQPQHF. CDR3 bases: TGTGCCAGTAGTATCCGTTCAGGGGGCAGCAATCAGCCCCAGCATTTT.

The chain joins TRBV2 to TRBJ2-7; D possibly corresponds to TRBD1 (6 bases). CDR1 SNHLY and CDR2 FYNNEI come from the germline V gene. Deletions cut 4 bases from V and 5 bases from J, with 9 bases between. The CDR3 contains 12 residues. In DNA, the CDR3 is TGTGCCAGCAGTGCCGACAGGAACGAGCAGTACTTC. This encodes CASSADRNEQYF.

CDR3 loop: CASSLGTGTGGAGTEAFF. The DNA for the CDR3 is TGTGCCAGCAGCTTGGGTACCGGGACAGGGGGCGCAGGCACTGAAGCTTTCTTT. The J gene is TRBJ1-1, the V gene TRBV5-8; 12 nucleotides align to TRBD1. Germline V gene sequence: CDR1 SGHTS, CDR2 YDEGEE. J gave up 4 bases and V 0 bases, and 10 bases lay outside the gene matches. The CDR3 has 18 residues.